This paragraph reports one TCR beta chain. This entry is derived from a study of shared clonotypes between healthy human individuals. The data were produced by immunoSEQ multiplex PCR, yet TCRdb's version contains in-frame clones alone and is incomplete. The table has about 180,000 clones, approximately 92% seen once. Deletions cut 8 bases from V and 2 bases from J, with 6 bases between. CDR1 is MNHEY, CDR2 SMNVEV, per germline (reference sequence). The CDR3 sequence is 11 residues long. The V call is TRBV27, the J call TRBJ1-1, with D unclear. Sequencing was performed on naive CD4+ T cells sorted from blood. The subset denotes: CD45RA+ positively selected. This sequence originates from a woman aged 25 to 39 in good health. CDR3 protein: CASGYNTEAFF. As DNA, the CDR3 is TGTGCCAGCGGATATAACACTGAAGCTTTCTTT.